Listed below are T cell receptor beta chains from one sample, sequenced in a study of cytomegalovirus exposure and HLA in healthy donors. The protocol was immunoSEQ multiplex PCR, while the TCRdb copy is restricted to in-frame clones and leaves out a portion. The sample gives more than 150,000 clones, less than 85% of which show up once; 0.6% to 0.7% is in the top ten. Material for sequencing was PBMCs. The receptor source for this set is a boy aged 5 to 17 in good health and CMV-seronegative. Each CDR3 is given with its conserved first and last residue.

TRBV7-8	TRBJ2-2	CASSLATGRNTGELFF
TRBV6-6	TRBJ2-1	CANSKPPGLGVNEQFF
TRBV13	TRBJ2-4	CASSLGREDAKNIQYF
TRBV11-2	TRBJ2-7	CASSFDLAVPYEQYF
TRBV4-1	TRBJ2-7	CASSQPDRSYEQYF
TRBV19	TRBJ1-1	CASGTEPEAFF
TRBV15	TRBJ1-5	CATSRPQGINQPQHF
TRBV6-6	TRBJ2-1	CASSHTSGVYNEQFF
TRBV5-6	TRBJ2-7	CASSFRGQGGLSEQYF
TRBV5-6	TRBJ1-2	CASSSLSNSNYGYTF
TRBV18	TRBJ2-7	CASSPRQGYSYEQYF
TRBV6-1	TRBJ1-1	CATQQGFNENTEAFF